This T cell receptor (beta chain) was observed in a study of a mutant IDH1 vaccine in newly diagnosed glioma. As regards this clone: Its antigen is unidentified.

CDR3 size: 15 residues. The V end lost 2 bases, the J end lost 7 bases, and 14 bases lay between the germline ends. Germline V gene sequence: CDR1 LGHNA, CDR2 YSLEER. The method was immunoSEQ multiplex PCR; TCRdb's version includes in-frame clones alone and lacks a portion of them. The sample lists tens of thousands of clones, roughly 75% occurring once. Time point in this sample: week 47, end of study. Each dose of the vaccine consisted of 300 ug of mutant IDH1 20-mer peptide, with topical imiquimod. Specimen: PBMCs, collected from a glioma patient whose treatment included an IDH1 peptide vaccine. The receptor was isolated from a man aged 45-65 years with glioma. This chain uses TRBV4-3 with TRBJ1-4; D is unclear. This CDR3 reads CASSQRWGLGEKLFF. CDR3 DNA sequence: TGCGCCAGCAGCCAAAGGTGGGGTCTGGGTGAAAAACTGTTTTTT.